One sample yielded the 16 T cell receptor beta chains listed below, sequenced in a study of T cell responses to AZD1222 COVID-19 vaccine. The repertoire was sequenced with immunoSEQ multiplex PCR; TCRdb's copy has only in-frame clones and lacks some. Among some 160,000 clones listed, approximately 93% were seen once. Material: peripheral blood, obtained on day 0 of AZD1222 vaccination. The source is an adult in good health.

The chain recombines TRBV30 with TRBJ2-5; 8 bases line up with TRBD1. V dropped 0 bases and J dropped 5; count of bases not matched to a gene: 8. The CDR3 has 15 residues. Germline CDR1 GTSNPN, CDR2 SVGIG (reference sequence). The CDR3 spells CAWSVRSGGYETQYF. CDR3 DNA: TGTGCCTGGAGTGTACGGTCAGGGGGCTACGAGACCCAGTACTTC.

The table lists this clone with a count of one. The genes are TRBV7-8 and TRBJ1-1; perhaps TRBD1 as D (6 bases). Trimming removed 5 bases at V and 0 bases at J, with 25 bases between. The CDR3 runs 19 residues. The V gene's germline CDR1 is SGHVS and CDR2 FQNEAQ. The CDR3 DNA follows: TGTGCCAGCAGCGGGCGGGCGGGGGCCCTCACATCTTTGAACACTGAAGCTTTCTTT. It specifies CASSGRAGALTSLNTEAFF.

The chain uses TRBV12-3 or TRBV12-4 and TRBJ1-2; 7 nucleotides agree with TRBD1. The CDR3 is made up of 12 amino acids. The V and J ends lost 6 bases and 6 bases, in that order; junction bases with no gene match: 4. In DNA form, the CDR3 reads TGTGCCAGCAGAATACAGGGGCATGGCTACACCTTC. Protein: CASRIQGHGYTF.

The chain carries TRBV4-1 and TRBJ1-4, with D unresolved. V gave up 2 bases and J gave up 5 bases, with 3 bases separating them. Germline V gives CDR1 MGHRA, CDR2 YSYEKL. CDR3 length: 12 residues. The CDR3 sequence: CASSQPNEKLFF. CDR3 DNA: TGCGCCAGCAGCCAACCCAATGAAAAACTGTTTTTT.

This chain joins TRBV6-2 or TRBV6-3 and TRBJ2-1; D perhaps matches TRBD2 (5 bases). The CDR3 is 15 amino acids. Germline assignment: CDR1 MNHEY and CDR2 SVGEGT. Trimming left V 5 bases short and J 3 bases short, with 14 bases between. In nucleotides, the CDR3 is TGTGCCAGCAGTCTACTATGGGGAGACTACAATGAGCAGTTCTTC. Encoded protein: CASSLLWGDYNEQFF.

The V call is TRBV19, the J call TRBJ2-7, with no clear D. The CDR3 covers 10 residues. Trimming stripped 4 bases from V and 6 bases from J, with 4 bases between. The germline CDR1 and CDR2 sequences are LNHDA and SQIVND (reference sequence). The CDR3 DNA sequence: TGTGCCAGTAGTACCCCCGAGCAGTACTTC. Protein product: CASSTPEQYF. The complete variable domain, with remaining parts taken from reference TRBV19 and TRBJ2-7, reads DGGITQSPKYLFRKEGQNVTLSCEQNLNHDAMYWYRQDPGQGLRLIYYSQIVNDFQKGDIAEGYSVSREKKESFPLTVTSAQKNPTAFYLCASSTPEQYFGPGTRLTVT.

This chain links TRBV5-1 with TRBJ2-2; a possible D gene is TRBD1 (6 bases). V was pared by 5 bases and J by 3 bases, with 17 bases between. Germline V gene data show CDR1 as SGHRS and CDR2 as YFSETQ. The CDR3 is 16 residues long. The CDR3 coding sequence is TGCGCCAGCAGTCCTTCCCCGGGACATTACACCGGGGAGCTGTTTTTT. Translated, it gives CASSPSPGHYTGELFF. The complete variable domain, with remaining parts taken from reference TRBV5-1 and TRBJ2-2, reads KAGVTQTPRYLIKTRGQQVTLSCSPISGHRSVSWYQQTPGQGLQFLFEYFSETQRNKGNFPGRFSGRQFSNSRSEMNVSTLELGDSALYLCASSPSPGHYTGELFFGEGSRLTVL.

The chain employs TRBV6-5 and TRBJ2-3, with D possibly matching TRBD2 (6 bases). This CDR3 comprises 14 residues. Trimming took off 6 bases at V and 7 bases at J, with 17 bases between the two ends. Germline-derived CDR1 and CDR2 are MNHEY and SVGAGI. The CDR3 bases are TGTGCCAGCAGATTGGGGGACTCACCAAATACGCAGTATTTT. As protein: CASRLGDSPNTQYF.

The chain employs TRBV6-5 and TRBJ1-2, with D unclear. V lost 0 bases and J lost 4, with 9 bases in between. CDR3 length: 14 amino acids. Germline assignment: CDR1 MNHEY and CDR2 SVGAGI. CDR3 DNA sequence: TGTGCCAGCAGTTACTCGACTGGAGGCTATGGCTACACCTTC. Residues: CASSYSTGGYGYTF.

The V and J genes are TRBV10-3 and TRBJ2-6, with 9 bases lining up with TRBD2. Germline V gene data show CDR1 as ENHRY and CDR2 as SYGVKD. The V segment lost 0 bases and the J segment 15 bases; nucleotides outside the gene matches: 12. The length of the CDR3 is 16 residues. CDR3 DNA: TGTGCCATCAGTGAGTCGACCTTGGTAGCGGGGGTAGGCCTGACTTTC. This sequence encodes CAISESTLVAGVGLTF.

DNA of the CDR3: TGTGCCAGCAGTGGTGAAACAGGGGACAGCTACGAGCAGTACTTC. Amino acids: CASSGETGDSYEQYF. The chain recombines TRBV2 with TRBJ2-7; TRBD1 matches at 7 bases. This CDR3 is built from 15 residues. J was trimmed by 3 bases and V by 4 bases; bases with no gene match: 9. Germline V gene lookup returns CDR1 SNHLY and CDR2 FYNNEI.

V is TRBV18 and J is TRBJ1-5; maybe TRBD1 (5 bases). In germline, CDR1 is KGHSH, CDR2 LQKENI. V was trimmed by 3 bases and J by 7 bases, leaving 13 bases between them. This CDR3 has 14 amino acids. CDR3 bases: TGTGCCAGCTCACCTCGGGGACGGGACCAGCCCCAGCATTTT. Protein: CASSPRGRDQPQHF.

This chain connects TRBV27 to TRBJ1-1; TRBD1 aligns across 8 bases. CDR1 and CDR2 (germline): MNHEY, SMNVEV (reference sequence). V gave up 5 bases and J gave up 2 bases; unmatched junction bases: 1. The CDR3 has 13 amino acids. This chain's CDR3 is CASSGQGNTEAFF. In DNA form, the CDR3 reads TGTGCCAGCAGTGGACAGGGTAACACTGAAGCTTTCTTT.

J is TRBJ1-2 and V is TRBV7-9, with D perhaps matching TRBD1 (6 bases). There are 13 residues in the CDR3. Germline V gene data show CDR1 as SEHNR and CDR2 as FQNEAQ (reference sequence). Trimming cost V 5 bases and J 5 bases, with 12 bases left between them. CDR3 DNA sequence: TGTGCCAGCAGCCCAGGACAGAGATATGGCTACACCTTC. Protein product: CASSPGQRYGYTF.

This chain links TRBV19 with TRBJ2-7; 10 bases agree with TRBD1. V shed 4 bases and J 0 bases; nucleotides not matched to a gene: 3. The CDR3 is 15 amino acids. CDR1 LNHDA and CDR2 SQIVND come from the germline V gene (reference sequence). The CDR3 region has the DNA TGTGCCAGTAGTAAAGGGACAGGGGCCTCCTACGAGCAGTACTTC. Protein sequence: CASSKGTGASYEQYF.

The chain combines TRBV4-3 with TRBJ1-1; D is uncertain. The V end lost 0 bases, the J end lost 11 bases, and 22 bases lay between the germline ends. Germline CDR1 is LGHNA and CDR2 is YSLEER. The CDR3 has 16 residues. Here the CDR3 DNA reads TGCGCCAGCAGCCAAGATCTGTCGGCATTATCCTTTTTGGCTTTCTTT. Residues: CASSQDLSALSFLAFF.